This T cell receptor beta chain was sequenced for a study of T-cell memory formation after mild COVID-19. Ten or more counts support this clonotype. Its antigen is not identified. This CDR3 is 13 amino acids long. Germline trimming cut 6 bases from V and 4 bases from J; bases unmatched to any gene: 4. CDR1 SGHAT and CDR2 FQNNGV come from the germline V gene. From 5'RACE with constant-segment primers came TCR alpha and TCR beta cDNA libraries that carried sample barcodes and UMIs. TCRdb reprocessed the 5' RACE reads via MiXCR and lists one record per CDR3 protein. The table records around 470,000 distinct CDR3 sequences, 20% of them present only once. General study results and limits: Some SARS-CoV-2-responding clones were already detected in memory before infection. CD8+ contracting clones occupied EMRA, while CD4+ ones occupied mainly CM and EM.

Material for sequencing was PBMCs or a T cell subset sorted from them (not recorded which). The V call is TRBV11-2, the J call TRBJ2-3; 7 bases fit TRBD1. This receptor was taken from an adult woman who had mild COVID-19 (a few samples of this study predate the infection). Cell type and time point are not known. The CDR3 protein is CASRTGMSDTQYF. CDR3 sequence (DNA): TGTGCCAGCAGGACAGGGATGTCAGATACGCAGTATTTT.